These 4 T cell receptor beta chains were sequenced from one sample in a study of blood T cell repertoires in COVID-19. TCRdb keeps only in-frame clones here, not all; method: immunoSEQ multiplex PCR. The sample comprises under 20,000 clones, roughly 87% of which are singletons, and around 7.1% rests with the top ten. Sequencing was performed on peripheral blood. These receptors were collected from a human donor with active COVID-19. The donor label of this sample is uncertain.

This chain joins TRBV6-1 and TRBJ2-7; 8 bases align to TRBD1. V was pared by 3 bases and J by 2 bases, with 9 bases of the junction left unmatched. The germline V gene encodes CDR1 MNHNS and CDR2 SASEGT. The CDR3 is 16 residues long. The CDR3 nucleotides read TGTGCCAGCAGTGAGTTCACAGGGGGGATCGCCTACGAGCAGTACTTC. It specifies CASSEFTGGIAYEQYF.

CDR3: CASRGGAYEQYF. CDR3 nucleotide sequence: TGTGCCAGCCGGGGAGGCGCCTACGAGCAGTACTTC. The chain joins TRBV6-5 to TRBJ2-7; perhaps TRBD2 as D (6 bases). The CDR3 is 12 residues long. The ends were cut back, 8 bases at V and 2 bases at J, with 10 bases in the middle. Germline loops: CDR1 MNHEY, CDR2 SVGAGI.

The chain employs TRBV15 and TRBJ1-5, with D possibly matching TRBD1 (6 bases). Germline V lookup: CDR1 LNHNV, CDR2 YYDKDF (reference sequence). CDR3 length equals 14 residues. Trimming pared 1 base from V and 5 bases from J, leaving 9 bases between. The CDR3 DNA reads TGTGCCACCAGCAGAGTTACAGGGTATCAGCCCCAGCATTTT. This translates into CATSRVTGYQPQHF.

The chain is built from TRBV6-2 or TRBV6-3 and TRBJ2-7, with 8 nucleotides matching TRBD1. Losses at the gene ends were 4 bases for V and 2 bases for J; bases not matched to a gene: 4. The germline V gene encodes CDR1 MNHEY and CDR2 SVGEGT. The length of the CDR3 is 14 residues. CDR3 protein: CASSSYRGAYEQYF. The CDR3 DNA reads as TGTGCCAGCAGTTCCTACAGGGGGGCCTACGAGCAGTACTTC.